The rows below give T cell receptor beta chains drawn from one sample of a study of cytomegalovirus exposure and HLA in healthy donors. Profiling relied on immunoSEQ multiplex PCR, and the TCRdb table lists in-frame clones only, not all of them. Of a few hundred thousand clones in the sample, roughly 88% were seen once. The material sequenced was PBMCs. These receptors all stem from a young woman in good health and CMV-seronegative. Both conserved end residues are part of each CDR3. D genes are given only for firm matches. Only some rows state a clone size, as once, few, many or a class for expanded clones.

TRBD1	14	TRBJ2-6	.	TRBV27	TGTGCCAGCTGGACAGGGACTGGGGCCAACGTCCTGACTTTC	CASWTGTGANVLTF
.	15	TRBJ1-1	.	TRBV29-1	TGCAGCGTTGATCCAATGACAGGCCCGGTCACTGAAGCTTTCTTT	CSVDPMTGPVTEAFF
.	16	TRBJ2-5	.	TRBV27	TGTGCCAGCAGTTTAGGGGCAGGGTTGGTTTCGGAGACCCAGTACTTC	CASSLGAGLVSETQYF
TRBD2	15	TRBJ2-1	.	TRBV9	TGTGCCAGCAGCGTAGGGCGGGAGCTTTGGGGCGAGCAGTTCTTC	CASSVGRELWGEQFF
.	16	TRBJ2-3	.	TRBV29-1	TGCAGCGCCTTGGGGCGTCTCAGCTCCGGCGGAGATACGCAGTATTTT	CSALGRLSSGGDTQYF
.	14	TRBJ1-3	.	TRBV15	TGTGCCACCAGCAGAGGCAGCTCTGGAAACACCATATATTTT	CATSRGSSGNTIYF
.	17	TRBJ2-3	.	TRBV2	TGTGCCAGCGTTCGGAGGGGTCTCACTTTAGGGGCAGATACGCAGTATTTT	CASVRRGLTLGADTQYF
.	14	TRBJ2-1	.	TRBV21-1	TGTGCCAGCCTACTAGCGGGAGGAGGCAATGAGCAGTTCTTC	CASLLAGGGNEQFF
.	14	TRBJ2-5	.	TRBV5-6	TGTGCCAGCAGCTTGGAGGCCAGGGGCGAGACCCAGTACTTC	CASSLEARGETQYF
TRBD1	15	TRBJ1-2	.	TRBV27	TGTGCCAGCAGTCGTTCGGGACAGGGTCTGTATGGCTACACCTTC	CASSRSGQGLYGYTF
TRBD1	17	TRBJ1-3	once	TRBV7-6	TGTGCCAGCAGCTTAGCGACCGGGACAGGGACCGGAAACACCATATATTTT	CASSLATGTGTGNTIYF
.	13	TRBJ2-1	.	TRBV29-1	TGCAGCGTTGCGGGCGGGCGTTACAATGAGCAGTTCTTC	CSVAGGRYNEQFF
.	14	TRBJ1-2	.	TRBV27	TGTGCCAGCAGGATTTTAGGACAGTCTTATGGCTACACCTTC	CASRILGQSYGYTF
TRBD1	13	TRBJ1-2	few	TRBV28	TGTGCCAGCAGTTTTAGGACAGGTTATGGCTACACCTTC	CASSFRTGYGYTF
.	14	TRBJ1-5	few	TRBV28	TGTGCCAGCAGCCTAGGGAGAGGGGGTCAGCCCCAGCATTTT	CASSLGRGGQPQHF
TRBD2	15	TRBJ2-1	.	TRBV11-3	TGTGCCAGCAGCTTAACAGCGGGAGGAGAAAATGAGCAGTTCTTC	CASSLTAGGENEQFF
.	14	TRBJ2-7	.	TRBV19	TGTGCCAGTAGTCCGACCAGGTACTCCTACGAGCAGTACTTC	CASSPTRYSYEQYF
.	17	TRBJ2-3	.	TRBV27	TGTGCCAGCAGTTCTCCCCTCGACAGTCCCGGCCCAGATACGCAGTATTTT	CASSSPLDSPGPDTQYF
.	13	TRBJ2-7	.	TRBV7-6	TGTGCCAGCAGCTTATACAGGGACCACGAGCAGTACTTC	CASSLYRDHEQYF
TRBD1	17	TRBJ1-3	.	TRBV28	TGTGCCAGCAGCTTCCTGGCCAGGGGGCAGGCGGGAAACACCATATATTTT	CASSFLARGQAGNTIYF
TRBD1	13	TRBJ1-2	.	TRBV28	TGTGCCAGCAGTTTATCAGGGGGCTATGGCTACACCTTC	CASSLSGGYGYTF
.	14	TRBJ1-1	.	TRBV19	TGTGCCAGTAGTATGATTAAGGGGCTCACTGAAGCTTTCTTT	CASSMIKGLTEAFF
.	14	TRBJ1-1	.	TRBV11-2	TGTGCCAGCAGCTTAGCCACAGGGAGCACTGAAGCTTTCTTT	CASSLATGSTEAFF
.	13	TRBJ1-2	.	TRBV28	TGTGCCAGCAGTTTAACAGAATTCTATGGCTACACCTTC	CASSLTEFYGYTF
TRBD1	14	TRBJ2-7	.	TRBV9	TGTGCCAGCAGCGTAGGGGGACAGGGGGACGAGCAGTACTTC	CASSVGGQGDEQYF
.	13	TRBJ1-2	.	TRBV2	TGTGCCAGCAGTTCGAACAACCTCTATGGCTACACCTTC	CASSSNNLYGYTF
TRBD1	15	TRBJ1-5	.	TRBV27	TGTGCCAGCAGCATAGGGACAGGGGTAAATCAGCCCCAGCATTTT	CASSIGTGVNQPQHF
TRBD1	15	TRBJ1-2	few	TRBV28	TGTGCCAGCAGTTTAACCCGGACAGGGATCTATGGCTACACCTTC	CASSLTRTGIYGYTF
.	12	TRBJ2-5	once	TRBV29-1	TGCAGCGTTGAATGGGGGCGGGAGACCCAGTACTTC	CSVEWGRETQYF
.	15	TRBJ2-3	once	TRBV5-1	TGCGCCAGCAGCTCCGGAGGTAGTTTATCAGATACGCAGTATTTT	CASSSGGSLSDTQYF